The entry below describes one TCR beta chain. The method was immunoSEQ multiplex PCR; TCRdb's version includes in-frame clones alone and lacks a portion of them. The sample has more than 90,000 clones, 70% to 85% seen once. This sample was included in a study of OX40 agonist ivuxolimab in advanced cancers. V shed 1 base and J 3 bases; nucleotides not matched to a gene: 3. CDR3 length equals 16 residues. Per the germline V gene, CDR1 is SGHTA and CDR2 is FQGNSA. The gene calls are TRBV7-2 and TRBJ2-3, with 11 bases aligning to TRBD2. The source is an adult with an advanced solid tumor such as melanoma, head and neck, liver or kidney cancer. The specimen was CD4+ or CD8+ T cells sorted from blood, collected in a trial of the OX40 agonist ivuxolimab. The CDR3 bases are TGTGCCAGCAGCTTAGTAGCGGGGGGGGTTACAGATACGCAGTATTTT. Its translation is CASSLVAGGVTDTQYF.